This T cell receptor (beta chain) was observed in a study of control samples from healthy donors and cancer patients. The repertoire was sequenced with immunoSEQ multiplex PCR; TCRdb's copy has only in-frame clones and lacks some. Here the sample spans roughly 120,000 clones, over 75% being singletons. This CDR3 contains 12 residues. CDR1 and CDR2 from the germline V gene are SGHAT and FQNNGV. V was cut by 4 bases and J by 3 bases, with 7 bases left in between. The sequenced sample was PBMCs. This sequence joins TRBV11-2 and TRBJ2-7; D remains ambiguous. The clonotype was recovered from a woman between 50 and 59 years old with colorectal cancer. DNA of the CDR3: TGTGCCAGCAGCTCAGGCCTCTACGAGCAGTACTTC. Its translation is CASSSGLYEQYF.